This entry concerns a single T cell receptor (beta chain). What it recognizes is unknown. Both 60 Vbeta primers and 13 Jbeta primers went into the PCR. Clones were read by immunoSEQ multiplex PCR, and TCRdb kept only the in-frame ones, dropping some. This specimen shows some 110,000 clones; the ten leading clones hold around 2.7%. These data originate in a study of cytomegalovirus exposure and HLA in healthy donors. Study findings and constraints: Researchers catalogued around 150 TCR beta chains as cytomegalovirus-associated. According to a later analysis, donors in an Asian-associated ancestry cluster reportedly had fewer N-insertions than the roughly 640-donor mean.

CDR1 and CDR2 (germline): SGHRS, YFSETQ. The ends lost 2 bases at V and 8 bases at J; junction bases unmatched: 4. CDR3 length equals 13 residues. The TCR was taken from a young man in good health and CMV-seronegative. The sequencing input was PBMCs. This rearrangement joins TRBV5-1 to TRBJ1-2, with 9 bases fitting TRBD1. CDR3 amino acids: CASSFSGTGGYTF. In DNA, the CDR3 is TGCGCCAGCAGCTTTTCCGGGACAGGGGGCTACACCTTC.